A single sample gave rise to the 14 T cell receptor beta chains below, sequenced in a study of early T cells in non-severe SARS-CoV-2 infection. TCRdb called the 5' RACE reads again in MiXCR, with one record for every CDR3 protein. Found here are about 86,000 distinct CDR3 sequences, 14% of them singletons; the top ten hold 6% to 7.5%. The sample taken for sequencing was whole blood. The source is an adult who was a healthcare worker with PCR-confirmed SARS-CoV-2 infection or an uninfected control (not recorded which).

This rearrangement joins TRBV6-5 to TRBJ2-2; 10 positions agree with TRBD2. Germline CDR1 reads MNHEY; CDR2 reads SVGAGI. The CDR3 consists of 15 residues. Losses at the gene ends were 7 bases for V and 6 bases for J; bases not matched to a gene: 8. The CDR3 bases are TGTGCCAGCAAAGCGGGAGGGTTGTGGGCCGGGGAGCTGTTTTTT. Protein product: CASKAGGLWAGELFF.

In this sample, this clonotype turned up a few times. J is TRBJ2-6 and V is TRBV28; D unresolved. Per germline, CDR1 MDHEN and CDR2 SYDVKM. V shed 7 bases and J shed 0 bases, with 7 bases lying between them. This CDR3 spans 14 amino acids. DNA for the CDR3: TGTGCCAGCACCTTCACCTCTGGGGCCAACGTCCTGACTTTC. Its translation is CASTFTSGANVLTF.

The chain has TRBV18 and TRBJ1-1; 8 bases are a match to TRBD1. After removal of 3 bases from V and 4 bases from J, the junction contained 10 bases not matched to a gene. CDR1 is KGHSH and CDR2 is LQKENI in the germline V gene. CDR3 length equals 16 residues. In nucleotides, the CDR3 is TGTGCCAGCTCACCCCTCGGACAGGGTGGGGGCACTGAAGCTTTCTTT. It translates to CASSPLGQGGGTEAFF. The full variable domain, rest sourced from reference TRBV18 and TRBJ1-1, is NAGVMQNPRHLVRRRGQEARLRCSPMKGHSHVYWYRQLPEEGLKFMVYLQKENIIDESGMPKERFSAEFPKEGPSILRIQQVVRGDSAAYFCASSPLGQGGGTEAFFGQGTRLTVV.

This clonotype was recorded many times. The chain joins TRBV11-2 to TRBJ2-7; 11 nucleotides line up with TRBD2. This CDR3 comprises 15 residues. The J segment lost 5 bases and the V segment lost 3 bases, leaving 6 bases of the junction unmatched. In germline, CDR1 is SGHAT, CDR2 FQNNGV. The CDR3 region is CASSFSGRVADEQYF. CDR3 nucleotides: TGTGCCAGCAGCTTTAGCGGGAGGGTCGCCGACGAGCAGTACTTC.

In this sample, this clonotype turned up many times. The V gene is TRBV7-6, the J gene TRBJ2-7; D remains unclear. The germline gives CDR1 SGHVS, CDR2 FNYEAQ. The CDR3 contains 14 residues. Trimming took 0 bases from V and 4 from J, leaving 10 bases between them. DNA of the CDR3: TGTGCCAGCAGCTTAGCGCAGGCAGAATACGAGCAGTACTTC. Encoded protein: CASSLAQAEYEQYF.

The rearrangement links TRBV28 to TRBJ2-5; 12 bases fit TRBD2. Germline V gene data show CDR1 as MDHEN and CDR2 as SYDVKM. This CDR3 is 18 amino acids long. Trimming removed 3 bases from V and 2 bases from J; junction bases left unmatched: 10. The DNA for the CDR3 is TGTGCCAGCAGTTTCCCTCTGACTAGCGGGGGCCCACAAGAGACCCAGTACTTC. It yields the protein CASSFPLTSGGPQETQYF.

This rearrangement joins TRBV20-1 to TRBJ2-7; the D gene is possibly TRBD1 (5 bases). Between the trimmed V and J ends, which lost 3 bases and 3 bases, there was a span of 15 bases. In germline, CDR1 is DFQATT, CDR2 SNEGSKA (reference sequence). This CDR3 region has 14 residues. This chain's CDR3 is CSARKPGWGYEQYF. CDR3 sequence (DNA): TGCAGTGCTAGGAAACCAGGGTGGGGCTACGAGCAGTACTTC.

The chain employs TRBV6-4 and TRBJ1-1, with D perhaps matching TRBD1 (6 bases). Trimming removed 3 bases at V and 10 bases at J, with 9 bases between. CDR1 and CDR2 from the germline V gene are MRHNA and SNTAGT. This CDR3 is 11 amino acids long. The CDR3 spells CASSEAGVAFF. CDR3 nucleotide sequence: TGTGCCAGCAGTGAAGCAGGGGTAGCTTTCTTT.

This clonotype appeared many times. This chain uses TRBV29-1 with TRBJ2-7; D unclear. The germline V gene encodes CDR1 SQVTM and CDR2 ANQGSEA. The length of the CDR3 is 13 residues. The CDR3 coding sequence is TGCAGTGTTACCGGACGGAATTTCTACGAGCAGTACTTC. Translated, it gives CSVTGRNFYEQYF.

The V gene is TRBV28, the J gene TRBJ1-5; D unresolved. Germline V lookup: CDR1 MDHEN, CDR2 SYDVKM. V lost 5 bases and J 0 bases, leaving 14 bases between the germline ends. This CDR3 has 16 amino acids. This CDR3 reads CASSHGPPISNQPQHF. CDR3 nucleotides: TGTGCCAGCAGTCACGGACCGCCCATTAGCAATCAGCCCCAGCATTTT.

The genes are TRBV13 and TRBJ2-5, with 10 bases matching TRBD1. V lost 8 bases and J lost 0; bases outside the gene matches: 3. Germline V gene data show CDR1 as PRHDT and CDR2 as FYEKMQ (reference sequence). The CDR3 is 14 residues long. The CDR3 DNA follows: TGTGCCAGCGGGGACAGGGGACACCAAGAGACCCAGTACTTC. It yields the protein CASGDRGHQETQYF.

This clonotype occurred many times. This rearrangement joins TRBV5-1 to TRBJ2-4; 7 nucleotides agree with TRBD1. With 5 bases clipped from V and 3 bases from J, the junction kept 5 bases outside the gene matches. CDR3 size: 14 residues. Germline V gives CDR1 SGHRS, CDR2 YFSETQ. The CDR3 sequence is CASRPGTDKNIQYF. The DNA for the CDR3 is TGCGCCAGCAGACCCGGGACAGACAAAAACATTCAGTACTTC.

This clonotype occurred many times. The J gene is TRBJ2-7, the V gene TRBV7-2; 15 bases fit TRBD2. V was pared by 5 bases and J by 2 bases, with 10 bases of the junction left unmatched. The germline V gene has CDR1 SGHTA and CDR2 FQGNSA. The CDR3 loop spans 18 amino acids. As DNA, the CDR3 is TGTGCCAGCAGCGGCCCGGGACTAGCGGGAGGACTACCCTACGAGCAGTACTTC. Encoded protein: CASSGPGLAGGLPYEQYF.

This clonotype appeared a few times. The chain recombines TRBV6-1 with TRBJ2-7, with a weak D call TRBD1 (6 bases). The V and J ends lost 0 bases and 2 bases respectively, with 8 bases between them. The CDR3 sequence is 14 residues long. Germline CDR1 MNHNS, CDR2 SASEGT. The CDR3 nucleotides read TGTGCCAGCAGTGAAGCGCACAGGGCCTACGAGCAGTACTTC. It specifies CASSEAHRAYEQYF.